One TCR beta chain is described in this entry. The data originate from a study of blood T cell repertoires in COVID-19. In the study overall: Some COVID-19 samples were acute and others convalescent; all came from the United States, Italy and Spain.

The CDR3 contains 15 residues. Trimming removed 6 bases from V and 6 bases from J; junction bases left unmatched: 8. Germline V gene data show CDR1 as LGHNA and CDR2 as YNFKEQ. Participants, 18 to 89 years old, spanned about two dozen US areas. Symptom resolution, clearance, or two negative PCRs marked donors in Cohort 3 as recovered. Methods used by the authors: Scientists estimated how many nucleated cells there were by amplifying reference gene primers. Profiling relied on immunoSEQ multiplex PCR, and the TCRdb table lists in-frame clones only, not all of them. The V and J calls and clone size come from that table; D and trimming were worked out from the DNA. The sample includes 240,000 or so clones, 85% to 90% of them seen just once.

The genes are TRBV4-2 and TRBJ2-1, with 10 bases fitting TRBD1. The specimen was PBMCs or T cells enriched from blood (not recorded which). The TCR was taken from a man aged 35-49 years who had recovered from COVID-19. The CDR3 is CASSQTGTGVNEQFF. As DNA, the CDR3 is TGTGCCAGCAGTCAAACCGGGACAGGGGTCAATGAGCAGTTCTTC.